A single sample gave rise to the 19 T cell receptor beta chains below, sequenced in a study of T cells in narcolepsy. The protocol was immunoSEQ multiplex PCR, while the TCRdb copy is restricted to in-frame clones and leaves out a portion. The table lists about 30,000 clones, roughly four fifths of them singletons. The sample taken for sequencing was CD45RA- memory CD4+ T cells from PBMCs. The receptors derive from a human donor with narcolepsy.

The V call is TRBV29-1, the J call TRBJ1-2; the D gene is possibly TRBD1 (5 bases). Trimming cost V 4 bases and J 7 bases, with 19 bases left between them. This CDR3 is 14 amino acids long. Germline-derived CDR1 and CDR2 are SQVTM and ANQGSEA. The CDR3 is CSVALTGPIGGYTF. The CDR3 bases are TGCAGCGTTGCTCTTACAGGCCCTATCGGTGGCTACACCTTC.

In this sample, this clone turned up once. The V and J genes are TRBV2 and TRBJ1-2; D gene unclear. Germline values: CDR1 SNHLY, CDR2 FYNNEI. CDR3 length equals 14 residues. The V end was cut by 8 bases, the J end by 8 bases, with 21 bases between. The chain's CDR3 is CASGRAVGNMGYTF. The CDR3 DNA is TGTGCCAGCGGACGGGCAGTGGGTAATATGGGCTACACCTTC.

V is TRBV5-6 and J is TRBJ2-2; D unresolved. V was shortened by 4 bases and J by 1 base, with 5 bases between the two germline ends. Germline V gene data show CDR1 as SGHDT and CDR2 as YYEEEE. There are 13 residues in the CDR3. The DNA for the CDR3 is TGTGCCAGCAGCCGACAGAACACCGGGGAGCTGTTTTTT. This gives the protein CASSRQNTGELFF.

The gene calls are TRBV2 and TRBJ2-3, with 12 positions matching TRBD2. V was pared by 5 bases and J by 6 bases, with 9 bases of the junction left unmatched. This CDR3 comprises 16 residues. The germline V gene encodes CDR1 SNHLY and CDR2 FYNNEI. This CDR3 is CASSPGTSGPGDTQYF. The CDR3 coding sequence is TGTGCCAGCAGTCCCGGGACTAGCGGGCCGGGGGATACGCAGTATTTT.

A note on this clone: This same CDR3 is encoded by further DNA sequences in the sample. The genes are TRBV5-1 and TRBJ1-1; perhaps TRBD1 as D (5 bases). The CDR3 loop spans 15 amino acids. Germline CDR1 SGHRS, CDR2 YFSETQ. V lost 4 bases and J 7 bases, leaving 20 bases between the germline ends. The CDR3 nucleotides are TGCGCCAGCAGCCTAGGCCCCGGGGCAGCGGTTGAAGCTTTCTTT. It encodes CASSLGPGAAVEAFF.

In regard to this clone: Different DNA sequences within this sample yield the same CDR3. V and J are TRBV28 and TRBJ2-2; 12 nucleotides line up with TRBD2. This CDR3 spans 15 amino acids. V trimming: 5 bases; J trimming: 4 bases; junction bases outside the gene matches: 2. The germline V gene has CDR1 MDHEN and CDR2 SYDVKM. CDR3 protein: CASSLLAGGTGELFF. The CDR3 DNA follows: TGTGCCAGCAGTCTACTAGCGGGAGGCACCGGGGAGCTGTTTTTT.

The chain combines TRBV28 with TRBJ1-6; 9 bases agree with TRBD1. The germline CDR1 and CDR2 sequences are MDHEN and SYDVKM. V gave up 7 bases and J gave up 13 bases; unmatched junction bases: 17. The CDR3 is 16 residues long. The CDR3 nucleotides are TGTGCCAGCAATTCCCCGGGACAGGGCGGCTCTCCCCCCCTCCACTTT. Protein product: CASNSPGQGGSPPLHF.

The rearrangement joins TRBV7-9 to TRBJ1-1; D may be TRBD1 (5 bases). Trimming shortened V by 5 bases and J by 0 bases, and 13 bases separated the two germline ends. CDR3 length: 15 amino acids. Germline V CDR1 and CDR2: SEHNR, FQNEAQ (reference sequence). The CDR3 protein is CASSILRQLNTEAFF. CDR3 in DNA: TGTGCCAGCAGCATTCTGAGACAGCTGAACACTGAAGCTTTCTTT.

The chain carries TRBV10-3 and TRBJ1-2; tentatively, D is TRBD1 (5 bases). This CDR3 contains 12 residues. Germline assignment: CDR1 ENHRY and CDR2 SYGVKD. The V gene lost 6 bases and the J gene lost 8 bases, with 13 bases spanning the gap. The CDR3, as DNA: TGTGCCATCAGGGGGGAGAGAGGCGGCTACACCTTC. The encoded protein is CAIRGERGGYTF.

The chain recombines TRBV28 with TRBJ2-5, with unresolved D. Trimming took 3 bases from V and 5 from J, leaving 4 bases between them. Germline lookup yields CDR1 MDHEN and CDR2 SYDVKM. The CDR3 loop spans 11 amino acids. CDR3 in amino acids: CASSFYETQYF. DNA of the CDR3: TGTGCCAGCAGTTTCTATGAGACCCAGTACTTC.

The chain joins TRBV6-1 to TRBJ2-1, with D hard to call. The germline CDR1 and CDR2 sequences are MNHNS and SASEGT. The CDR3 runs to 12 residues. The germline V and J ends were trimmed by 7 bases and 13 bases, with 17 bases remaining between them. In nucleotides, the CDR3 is TGTGCCAGCACCTCTTGGACCAGGAGCCAGTTCTTC. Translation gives CASTSWTRSQFF.

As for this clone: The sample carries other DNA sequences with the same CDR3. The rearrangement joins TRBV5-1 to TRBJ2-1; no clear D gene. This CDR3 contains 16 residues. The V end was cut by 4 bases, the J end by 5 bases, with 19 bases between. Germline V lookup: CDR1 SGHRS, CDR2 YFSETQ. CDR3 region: CASSIQFPGSHNEQFF. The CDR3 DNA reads TGCGCCAGCAGCATCCAGTTTCCCGGGTCACACAATGAGCAGTTCTTC. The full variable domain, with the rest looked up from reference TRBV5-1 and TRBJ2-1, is KAGVTQTPRYLIKTRGQQVTLSCSPISGHRSVSWYQQTPGQGLQFLFEYFSETQRNKGNFPGRFSGRQFSNSRSEMNVSTLELGDSALYLCASSIQFPGSHNEQFFGPGTRLTVL.

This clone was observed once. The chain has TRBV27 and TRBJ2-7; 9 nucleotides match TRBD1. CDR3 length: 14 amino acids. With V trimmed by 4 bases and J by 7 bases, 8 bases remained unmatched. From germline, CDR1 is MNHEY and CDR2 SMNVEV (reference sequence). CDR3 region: CASSSSTGGLEQYF. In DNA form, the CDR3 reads TGTGCCAGCAGTTCCTCGACAGGGGGGTTGGAGCAGTACTTC.

The CDR3 DNA is TGTGCCTGGGCCCGGGCGGGGCCAAACTCCTACGAGCAGTACTTC. Amino acids: CAWARAGPNSYEQYF. J is TRBJ2-7 and V is TRBV30, with a possible D match to TRBD2 (6 bases). This CDR3 has 15 residues. Per germline, CDR1 GTSNPN and CDR2 SVGIG (reference sequence). V shed 5 bases and J shed 0 bases, with 17 bases lying between them.

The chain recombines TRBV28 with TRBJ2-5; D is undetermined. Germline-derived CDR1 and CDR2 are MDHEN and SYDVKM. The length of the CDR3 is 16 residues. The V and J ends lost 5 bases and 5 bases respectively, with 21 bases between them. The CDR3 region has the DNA TGTGCCAGCAGTCCCCTCCGGAGAGAAGCGTGGGAGACCCAGTACTTC. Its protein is CASSPLRREAWETQYF.

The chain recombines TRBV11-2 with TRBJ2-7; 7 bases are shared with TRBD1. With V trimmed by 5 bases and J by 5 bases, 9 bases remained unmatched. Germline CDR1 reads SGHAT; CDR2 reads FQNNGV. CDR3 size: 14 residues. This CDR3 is CASSVDRTNHEQYF. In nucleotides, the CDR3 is TGTGCCAGCAGCGTGGACAGGACAAACCACGAGCAGTACTTC.

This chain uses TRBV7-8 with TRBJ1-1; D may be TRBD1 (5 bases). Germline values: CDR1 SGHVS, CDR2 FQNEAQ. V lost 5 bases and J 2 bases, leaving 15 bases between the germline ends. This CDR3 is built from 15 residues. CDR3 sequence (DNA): TGTGCCAGCAGCCTTGGTAGGGACGGTAACACTGAAGCTTTCTTT. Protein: CASSLGRDGNTEAFF. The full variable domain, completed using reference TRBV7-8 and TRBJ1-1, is GAGVSQSPRYKVAKRGQDVALRCDPISGHVSLFWYQQALGQGPEFLTYFQNEAQLDKSGLPSDRFFAERPEGSVSTLKIQRTQQEDSAVYLCASSLGRDGNTEAFFGQGTRLTVV.

The CDR3 DNA follows: TGTGCCAGCAGCCCCCTGGGGACAGGGAACACAGATACGCAGTATTTT. It encodes CASSPLGTGNTDTQYF. The chain is built from TRBV9 and TRBJ2-3, with TRBD1 matching 9 bases. This CDR3 spans 16 amino acids. The V and J ends lost 4 bases and 2 bases, in that order; junction bases with no gene match: 8. Germline lookup yields CDR1 SGDLS and CDR2 YYNGEE. Combining the CDR3 with reference TRBV9 and TRBJ2-3 gives the whole variable domain DSGVTQTPKHLITATGQRVTLRCSPRSGDLSVYWYQQSLDQGLQFLIQYYNGEERAKGNILERFSAQQFPDLHSELNLSSLELGDSALYFCASSPLGTGNTDTQYFGPGTRLTVL.

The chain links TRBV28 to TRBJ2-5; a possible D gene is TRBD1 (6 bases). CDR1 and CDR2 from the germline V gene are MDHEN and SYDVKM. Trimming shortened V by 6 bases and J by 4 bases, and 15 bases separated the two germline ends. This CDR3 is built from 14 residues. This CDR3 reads CASSLNRVAETQYF. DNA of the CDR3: TGTGCCAGCAGCCTAAACAGGGTGGCAGAGACCCAGTACTTC.